A single sample gave rise to the 13 T cell receptor beta chains below, sequenced in a study of blood T cell repertoires in COVID-19. Assay used: immunoSEQ multiplex PCR; TCRdb lists only in-frame clones, some missing. The sample has 30,000 or so clones, roughly 90% seen once; the top ten hold 5.5% to 7.5%. Source material: peripheral blood. These receptors were obtained from a human donor in a cohort sampled during active COVID-19.

The rearrangement joins TRBV3-1 (or the pseudogene TRBV3-2) to TRBJ2-1, with D possibly TRBD1 on 6 matching bases. This CDR3 spans 14 amino acids. Trimming stripped 5 bases from V and 7 bases from J, with 15 bases between. Germline CDR1 is LGHDT and CDR2 is YNNKEL (reference sequence). Written as DNA, the CDR3 is TGTGCCAGCAGCTCATACCGGGACAAAAATGAGCAGTTCTTC. Translated, it gives CASSSYRDKNEQFF.

The chain is built from TRBV7-2 and TRBJ1-4; TRBD1 matches at 7 bases. The CDR3 loop spans 14 amino acids. The germline CDR1 and CDR2 sequences are SGHTA and FQGNSA. The ends lost 9 bases at V and 1 base at J; junction bases unmatched: 5. CDR3 sequence reads: CASKRQGTNEKLFF. Written as DNA, the CDR3 is TGTGCCAGTAAACGACAGGGAACTAATGAAAAACTGTTTTTT.

The chain links TRBV5-1 to TRBJ2-3; 7 bases match TRBD2. The germline gives CDR1 SGHRS, CDR2 YFSETQ. After removal of 6 bases from V and 4 bases from J, the junction contained 5 bases not matched to a gene. The CDR3 length is 13 residues. CDR3 in DNA: TGCGCCAGCATGGGGAGGGTTCCAGATACGCAGTATTTT. It translates to CASMGRVPDTQYF.

This clone was recorded only once. The chain recombines TRBV7-6 with TRBJ2-7, with 7 bases fitting TRBD1. Germline trimming cut 5 bases from V and 2 bases from J; bases unmatched to any gene: 12. The CDR3 is made up of 16 amino acids. Germline CDR1 SGHVS, CDR2 FNYEAQ. In DNA, the CDR3 is TGTGCCAGCAGCCCTGGACAGGCCCACGGAACCTACGAGCAGTACTTC. Residues: CASSPGQAHGTYEQYF.

The chain joins TRBV5-1 to TRBJ1-3; perhaps TRBD1 as D (6 bases). Trimming shortened V by 0 bases and J by 0 bases, and 13 bases separated the two germline ends. This CDR3 has 17 amino acids. The germline V gene encodes CDR1 SGHRS and CDR2 YFSETQ. CDR3 in DNA: TGCGCCAGCAGCTTGGCTGGACAGAAAAGCTCTGGAAACACCATATATTTT. Residues: CASSLAGQKSSGNTIYF.

The chain joins TRBV20-1 to TRBJ2-7; D perhaps matches TRBD1 (6 bases). Deletions cut 4 bases from V and 12 bases from J, with 16 bases between. CDR3 length equals 11 residues. Germline V lookup: CDR1 DFQATT, CDR2 SNEGSKA (reference sequence). CDR3: CSAKAGVLRYF. CDR3 bases: TGCAGTGCTAAAGCAGGGGTCCTGAGGTACTTC.

The rearrangement uses TRBV4-1 and TRBJ2-7, with TRBD1 matching 7 bases. The germline gives CDR1 MGHRA, CDR2 YSYEKL. V shed 3 bases and J 3 bases; nucleotides not matched to a gene: 8. The CDR3 length is 15 residues. CDR3 in amino acids: CASSQEWTGGYEQYF. CDR3 bases: TGCGCCAGCAGCCAGGAGTGGACAGGAGGCTACGAGCAGTACTTC.

The CDR3 is CASSQVGRVSSGANVLTF. The DNA for the CDR3 is TGCGCCAGCAGCCAAGTTGGCAGGGTCTCATCTGGGGCCAACGTCCTGACTTTC. J is TRBJ2-6 and V is TRBV4-1; D may be TRBD1 (5 bases). The CDR3 sequence is 18 residues long. The V end lost 1 base, the J end lost 1 base, and 14 bases lay between the germline ends. Germline lookup yields CDR1 MGHRA and CDR2 YSYEKL.

The chain combines TRBV7-8 with TRBJ2-3; the match to TRBD2 covers 12 bases. Trimming at V came to 5 bases and at J to 4 bases, leaving 13 bases not matched to a gene. This CDR3 has 18 amino acids. Germline CDR1 and CDR2: SGHVS and FQNEAQ. CDR3 sequence reads: CASSPSPLAGGPPDTQYF. CDR3 nucleotides: TGTGCCAGCAGCCCGTCCCCGCTAGCGGGGGGGCCGCCAGATACGCAGTATTTT.

The chain is built from TRBV9 and TRBJ2-7, with 10 bases that match TRBD1. V shed 3 bases and J 6 bases; nucleotides not matched to a gene: 9. This CDR3 spans 15 amino acids. Germline loops: CDR1 SGDLS, CDR2 YYNGEE. This CDR3 reads CASSDDAGTGVEQYF. In nucleotides, the CDR3 is TGTGCCAGCAGCGACGACGCCGGGACAGGGGTCGAGCAGTACTTC.

The gene calls are TRBV19 and TRBJ2-1, with 11 positions matching TRBD2. The J segment lost 9 bases and the V segment lost 5 bases, leaving 15 bases of the junction unmatched. CDR1 and CDR2 (germline): LNHDA, SQIVND (reference sequence). The CDR3 covers 17 residues. CDR3 DNA: TGTGCCAGTAGTCCGGGAGGGACTAGCGGACCCTTGGGTGAGCAGTTCTTC. It encodes CASSPGGTSGPLGEQFF.

This chain links TRBV4-2 with TRBJ2-3; 9 bases are shared with TRBD2. The J segment lost 2 bases and the V segment lost 4 bases, leaving 7 bases of the junction unmatched. This CDR3 is 16 amino acids long. Germline CDR1 is LGHNA and CDR2 is YNFKEQ. The CDR3 DNA reads TGTGCCAGCAGCCCAGTAGCGGGGGCAACCACAGATACGCAGTATTTT. This sequence encodes CASSPVAGATTDTQYF.

This clone occurred a few times. The chain links TRBV6-6 to TRBJ2-4, with 9 nucleotides matching TRBD1. The V gene's germline CDR1 is MNHNY and CDR2 SVGAGI (reference sequence). The CDR3 contains 16 residues. V trimming: 2 bases; J trimming: 3 bases; junction bases outside the gene matches: 5. In DNA, the CDR3 is TGTGCCAGCAGTTACCACTCGACAGGGGGCAAAAACATTCAGTACTTC. Its translation: CASSYHSTGGKNIQYF.